Below, 17 T cell receptor beta chains from the same sample are listed, as sequenced in a study of T cell responses to AZD1222 COVID-19 vaccine. The repertoire was sequenced with immunoSEQ multiplex PCR; TCRdb's copy has only in-frame clones and lacks some. This sample has over 150,000 clones, with 87% found just once. The source was peripheral blood, collected on day 0 of AZD1222 vaccination. The receptors here all came from an adult in good health.

This chain joins TRBV18 and TRBJ1-1; possible D gene TRBD1, 5 bases. The germline CDR1 and CDR2 sequences are KGHSH and LQKENI. The CDR3 length is 15 residues. Deletions cut 3 bases from V and 1 base from J, with 12 bases between. The CDR3 reads CASSPRGRTNTEAFF. The DNA for the CDR3 is TGTGCCAGCTCACCTCGGGGACGAACGAACACTGAAGCTTTCTTT.

V and J are TRBV24-1 and TRBJ2-7; D possibly corresponds to TRBD2 (5 bases). The ends were cut back, 2 bases at V and 5 bases at J, with 15 bases in the middle. This CDR3 spans 15 amino acids. Per the germline V gene, CDR1 is KGHDR and CDR2 is SFDVKD. The CDR3 DNA reads as TGTGCCACCAGTGATTCCCGGAGGTACGTCCACGAGCAGTACTTC. It translates to CATSDSRRYVHEQYF.

This chain links TRBV28 with TRBJ2-7, with TRBD2 matching 9 bases. Germline CDR1 and CDR2: MDHEN and SYDVKM. The length of the CDR3 is 15 residues. J was trimmed by 2 bases and V by 5 bases; bases with no gene match: 7. CDR3 nucleotides: TGTGCCAGCAGTACCGGGGTAGCGGGGGCCTACGAGCAGTACTTC. Translating gives CASSTGVAGAYEQYF.

This clone was detected a few times. This chain uses TRBV7-8 with TRBJ2-7; D not certain. V was trimmed by 1 base and J by 6 bases, leaving 10 bases between them. This CDR3 spans 13 amino acids. The germline CDR1 and CDR2 sequences are SGHVS and FQNEAQ. The CDR3 region is CASSLGSGSEQYF. The CDR3, as DNA: TGTGCCAGCAGCTTAGGCAGTGGAAGCGAGCAGTACTTC.

The rearrangement joins TRBV11-2 to TRBJ2-7; D is undetermined. The germline gives CDR1 SGHAT, CDR2 FQNNGV. The CDR3 runs to 16 residues. The ends were cut back, 1 base at V and 6 bases at J, with 19 bases in the middle. CDR3 sequence: CASSLGVGLYTGEQYF. DNA for the CDR3: TGTGCCAGCAGCTTAGGGGTCGGCCTTTACACCGGCGAGCAGTACTTC. Filled out from reference TRBV11-2 and TRBJ2-7, the complete variable domain reads EAGVAQSPRYKIIEKRQSVAFWCNPISGHATLYWYQQILGQGPKLLIQFQNNGVVDDSQLPKDRFSAERLKGVDSTLKIQPAKLEDSAVYLCASSLGVGLYTGEQYFGPGTRLTVT.

The genes are TRBV5-1 and TRBJ2-5, with 9 nucleotides matching TRBD2. CDR1 is SGHRS, CDR2 YFSETQ, per germline. There are 18 residues in the CDR3. Unmatched junction bases numbered 18, after V lost 4 bases and J lost 5 bases. The CDR3 spells CASSPTVAGGPLWETQYF. For the CDR3, the DNA is TGCGCCAGCAGCCCCACGGTCGCGGGAGGGCCGTTATGGGAGACCCAGTACTTC.

The chain joins TRBV21-1 to TRBJ2-7; the D call of TRBD1 is as the table states it, not checked on the DNA. TRBV21-1 is marked as a pseudogene. This CDR3 region has 18 residues. DNA for the CDR3: TGTGCCAGCAGCAAAATGGGAAGACGACAGGACCACTCCTACGAGCAGTACTTC. Encoded protein: CASSKMGRRQDHSYEQYF.

This chain joins TRBV30 and TRBJ1-6; TRBD1 agrees at 9 bases. V lost 6 bases and J lost 9; bases outside the gene matches: 9. The CDR3 covers 14 residues. The germline V gene has CDR1 GTSNPN and CDR2 SVGIG (reference sequence). CDR3 loop: CACPGTGSASPLHF. The CDR3 DNA is TGTGCCTGCCCTGGGACAGGGTCGGCTTCACCCCTCCACTTT.

The gene calls are TRBV19 and TRBJ2-6; D possibly uses TRBD1 or TRBD2 (5 bases each). The CDR3 consists of 17 residues. Germline-derived CDR1 and CDR2 are LNHDA and SQIVND (reference sequence). Deletions cut 5 bases from V and 0 bases from J, with 14 bases between. This CDR3 reads CASSPSGRSSGANVLTF. CDR3 DNA sequence: TGTGCCAGTAGTCCCTCGGGACGGAGCTCTGGGGCCAACGTCCTGACTTTC.

This clone was detected a few times. The chain recombines TRBV4-1 with TRBJ2-7; no clear D gene. Germline V lookup: CDR1 MGHRA, CDR2 YSYEKL. The CDR3 is 14 residues long. V was clipped by 1 base and J by 3 bases, with 10 bases between them. In nucleotides, the CDR3 is TGCGCCAGCAGCCAAGGATTCACCCGCTACGAGCAGTACTTC. Encoded protein: CASSQGFTRYEQYF.

J is TRBJ1-1 and V is TRBV30; TRBD1 agrees at 12 bases. CDR1 GTSNPN and CDR2 SVGIG come from the germline V gene (reference sequence). The CDR3 is made up of 13 amino acids. The junction had 2 bases not matched to a gene; V was cut back by 5 bases and J by 4 bases. The DNA for the CDR3 is TGTGCCTGGTGGGGACAGGGGGCCACTGAAGCTTTCTTT. As protein: CAWWGQGATEAFF.

The V call is TRBV5-1, the J call TRBJ2-7, with 8 bases aligning to TRBD2. The trim removed 1 base at V and 0 bases at J, leaving 6 bases unmatched. CDR1 is SGHRS and CDR2 is YFSETQ in the germline V gene. This CDR3 comprises 16 residues. The CDR3 loop reads CASSLSGGGGSYEQYF. The CDR3 bases are TGCGCCAGCAGCTTGAGCGGGGGCGGGGGCTCCTACGAGCAGTACTTC.

The rearrangement joins TRBV18 to TRBJ2-7, with a possible D match to TRBD2 (5 bases). The germline V gene has CDR1 KGHSH and CDR2 LQKENI. V lost 4 bases to trimming and J lost 1 base, with 8 bases between them. The length of the CDR3 is 13 residues. In DNA form, the CDR3 reads TGTGCCAGCTCACTCCGGGGTTCCTACGAGCAGTACTTC. Its protein is CASSLRGSYEQYF.

This chain links TRBV4-2 with TRBJ1-1; unclear D gene. The CDR3 has 13 amino acids. V was shortened by 0 bases and J by 8 bases, with 10 bases between the two germline ends. Germline V gene sequence: CDR1 LGHNA, CDR2 YNFKEQ. The CDR3 nucleotides are TGTGCCAGCAGCCAAGATCCAGGATTCGAAGCTTTCTTT. It translates to CASSQDPGFEAFF.

J is TRBJ1-1 and V is TRBV18; unclear D gene. The CDR3 extends over 13 amino acids. V was clipped by 6 bases and J by 1 base, with 9 bases between them. Germline CDR1 is KGHSH and CDR2 is LQKENI. CDR3 protein: CASSTAENTEAFF. For the CDR3, the DNA is TGTGCCAGCTCTACGGCAGAGAACACTGAAGCTTTCTTT.

This rearrangement joins TRBV7-9 to TRBJ1-3; tentative D call: TRBD1 (5 bases). Germline values: CDR1 SEHNR, CDR2 FQNEAQ (reference sequence). This CDR3 region has 15 residues. With 1 base removed from V and 8 bases from J, the gap between germline ends came to 15 bases. CDR3 region: CASSLGEGRVDTIYF. CDR3 bases: TGTGCCAGCAGCTTAGGGGAGGGGAGGGTGGACACCATATATTTT. The full variable domain, rest sourced from reference TRBV7-9 and TRBJ1-3, is DTGVSQNPRHKITKRGQNVTFRCDPISEHNRLYWYRQTLGQGPEFLTYFQNEAQLEKSRLLSDRFSAERPKGSFSTLEIQRTEQGDSAMYLCASSLGEGRVDTIYFGEGSWLTVV.

This clone was seen a single time. The V and J genes are TRBV5-4 and TRBJ2-7, with D perhaps matching TRBD2 (6 bases). Germline V gene data show CDR1 as SGHNT and CDR2 as YYREEE (reference sequence). The CDR3 covers 14 residues. Trimming left V 5 bases short and J 0 bases short, with 12 bases between. The CDR3 is CASRSSESSYEQYF. CDR3 in DNA: TGTGCCAGCAGGTCTAGCGAGAGCTCCTACGAGCAGTACTTC.